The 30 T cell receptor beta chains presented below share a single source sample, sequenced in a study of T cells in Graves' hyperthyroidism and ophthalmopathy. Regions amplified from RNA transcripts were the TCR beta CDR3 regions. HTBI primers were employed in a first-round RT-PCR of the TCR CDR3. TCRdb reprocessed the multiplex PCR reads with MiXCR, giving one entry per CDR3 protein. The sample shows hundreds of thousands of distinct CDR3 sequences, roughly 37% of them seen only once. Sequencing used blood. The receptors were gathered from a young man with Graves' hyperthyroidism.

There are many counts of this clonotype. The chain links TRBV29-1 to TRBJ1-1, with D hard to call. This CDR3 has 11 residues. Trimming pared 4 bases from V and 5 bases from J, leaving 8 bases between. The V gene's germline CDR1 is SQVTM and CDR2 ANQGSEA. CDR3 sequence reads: CSVARETEAFF. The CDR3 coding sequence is TGCAGCGTTGCAAGGGAAACTGAAGCTTTCTTT. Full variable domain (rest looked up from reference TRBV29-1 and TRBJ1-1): SAVISQKPSRDICQRGTSLTIQCQVDSQVTMMFWYRQQPGQSLTLIATANQGSEATYESGFVIDKFPISRPNLTFSTLTVSNMSPEDSSIYLCSVARETEAFFGQGTRLTVV.

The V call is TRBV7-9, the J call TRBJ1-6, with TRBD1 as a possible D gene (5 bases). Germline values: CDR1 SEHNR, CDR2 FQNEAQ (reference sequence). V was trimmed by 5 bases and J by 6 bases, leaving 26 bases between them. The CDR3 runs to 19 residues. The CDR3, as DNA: TGTGCCAGCAGCCTACTGGAGATGAGTACGACAGCTCGTAATTCACCCCTCCACTTT. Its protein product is CASSLLEMSTTARNSPLHF.

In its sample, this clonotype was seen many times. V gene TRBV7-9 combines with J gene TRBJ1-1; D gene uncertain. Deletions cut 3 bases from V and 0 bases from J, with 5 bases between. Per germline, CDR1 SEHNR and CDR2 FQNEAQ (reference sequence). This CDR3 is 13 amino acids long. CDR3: CASSFLLNTEAFF. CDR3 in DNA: TGTGCCAGCAGCTTTCTCCTGAACACTGAAGCTTTCTTT.

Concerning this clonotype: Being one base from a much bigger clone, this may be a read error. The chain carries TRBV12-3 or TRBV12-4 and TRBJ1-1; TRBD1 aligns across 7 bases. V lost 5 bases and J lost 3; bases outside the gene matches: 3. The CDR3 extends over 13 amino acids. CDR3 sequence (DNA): TGTGCCAGCAGTACAGGGGCCCACACTGAAGCTTTCTTT. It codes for CASSTGAHTEAFF.

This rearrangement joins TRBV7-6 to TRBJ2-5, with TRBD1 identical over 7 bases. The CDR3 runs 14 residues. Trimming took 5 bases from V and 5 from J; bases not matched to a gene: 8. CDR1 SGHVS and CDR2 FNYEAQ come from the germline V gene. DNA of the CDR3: TGTGCCAGCAGCGCACTGACAGGGTACGAGACCCAGTACTTC. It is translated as CASSALTGYETQYF.

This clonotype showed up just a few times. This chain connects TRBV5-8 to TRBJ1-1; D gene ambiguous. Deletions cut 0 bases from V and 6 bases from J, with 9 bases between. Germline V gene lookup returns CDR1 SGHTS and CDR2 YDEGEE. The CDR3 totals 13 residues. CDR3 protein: CASSLGGSAEAFF. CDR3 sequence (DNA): TGTGCCAGCAGCTTGGGAGGCTCCGCTGAAGCTTTCTTT.

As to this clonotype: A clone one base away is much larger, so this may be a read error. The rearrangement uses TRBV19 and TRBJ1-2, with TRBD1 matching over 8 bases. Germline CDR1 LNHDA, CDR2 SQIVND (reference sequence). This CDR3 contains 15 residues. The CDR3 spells CASTDRGLKTYGCTF. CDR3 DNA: TGTGCCAGTACCGACAGGGGTCTTAAGACCTATGGCTGCACCTTC.

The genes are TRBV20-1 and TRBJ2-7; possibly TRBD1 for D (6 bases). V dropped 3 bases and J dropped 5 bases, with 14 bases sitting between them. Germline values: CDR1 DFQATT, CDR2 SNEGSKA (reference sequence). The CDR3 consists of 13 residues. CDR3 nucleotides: TGCAGTGCTAGTAAAACAGGGAAGAACGAGCAGTACTTC. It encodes CSASKTGKNEQYF.

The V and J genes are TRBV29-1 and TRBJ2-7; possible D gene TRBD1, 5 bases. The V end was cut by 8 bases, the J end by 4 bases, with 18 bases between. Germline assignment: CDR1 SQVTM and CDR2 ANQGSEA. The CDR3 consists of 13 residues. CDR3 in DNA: TGCAGCTTGGCCCGATTTCAGGGTTACGAGCAGTACTTC. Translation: CSLARFQGYEQYF.

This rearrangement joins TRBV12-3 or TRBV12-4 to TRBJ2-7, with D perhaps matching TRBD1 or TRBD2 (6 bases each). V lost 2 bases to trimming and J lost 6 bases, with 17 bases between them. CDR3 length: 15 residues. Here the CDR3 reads CASSLPEGGGREQYF. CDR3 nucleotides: TGTGCCAGCAGTTTACCCGAAGGGGGAGGTCGCGAGCAGTACTTC.

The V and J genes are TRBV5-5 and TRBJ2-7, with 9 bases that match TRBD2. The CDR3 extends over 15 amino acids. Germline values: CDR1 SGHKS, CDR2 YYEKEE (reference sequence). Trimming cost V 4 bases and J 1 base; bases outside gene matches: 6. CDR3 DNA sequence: TGTGCCAGCAGCCTATCTAGCGGGGCGTCCTACGAGCAGTACTTC. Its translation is CASSLSSGASYEQYF.

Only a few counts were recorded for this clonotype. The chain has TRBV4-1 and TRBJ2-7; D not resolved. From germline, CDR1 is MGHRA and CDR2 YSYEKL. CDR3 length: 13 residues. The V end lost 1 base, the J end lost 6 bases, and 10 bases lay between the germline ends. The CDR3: CASSQVTLPEQYF. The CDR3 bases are TGCGCCAGCAGCCAAGTGACCCTCCCCGAGCAGTACTTC.

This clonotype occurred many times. CDR3 DNA sequence: TGTGCCAGCAGTGAAGCCGGACAGGCCTACAATCAGCCCCAGCATTTT. Its translation: CASSEAGQAYNQPQHF. J is TRBJ1-5 and V is TRBV2; 7 bases are a match to TRBD1. The CDR3 length is 16 residues. The junction had 5 bases not matched to a gene; V was cut back by 0 bases and J by 3 bases. CDR1 and CDR2 from the germline V gene are SNHLY and FYNNEI.

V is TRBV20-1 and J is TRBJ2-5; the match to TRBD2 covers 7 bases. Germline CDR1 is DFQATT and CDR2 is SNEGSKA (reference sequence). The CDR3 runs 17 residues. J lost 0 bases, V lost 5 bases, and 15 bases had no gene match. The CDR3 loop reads CSAPFLAVWGDQETQYF. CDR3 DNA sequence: TGCAGTGCTCCCTTTCTAGCGGTTTGGGGGGACCAAGAGACCCAGTACTTC.

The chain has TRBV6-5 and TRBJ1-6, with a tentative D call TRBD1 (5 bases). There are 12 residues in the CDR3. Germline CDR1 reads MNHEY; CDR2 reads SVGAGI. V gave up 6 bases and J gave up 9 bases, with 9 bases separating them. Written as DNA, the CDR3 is TGTGCCAGCAGAAAGAGGGGTTCACCCCTCCACTTT. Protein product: CASRKRGSPLHF.

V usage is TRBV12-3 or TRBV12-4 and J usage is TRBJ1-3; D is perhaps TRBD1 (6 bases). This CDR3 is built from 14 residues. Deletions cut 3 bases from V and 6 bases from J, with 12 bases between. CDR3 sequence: CASSLGGGENTIYF. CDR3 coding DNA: TGTGCCAGCAGTTTGGGAGGGGGAGAAAACACCATATATTTT.

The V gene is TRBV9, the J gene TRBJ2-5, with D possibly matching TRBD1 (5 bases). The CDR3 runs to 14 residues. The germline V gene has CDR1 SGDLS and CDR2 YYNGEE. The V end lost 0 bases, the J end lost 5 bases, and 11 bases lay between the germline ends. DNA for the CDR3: TGTGCCAGCAGCGTAGAGGGGTTCGGGGAGACCCAGTACTTC. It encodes CASSVEGFGETQYF.

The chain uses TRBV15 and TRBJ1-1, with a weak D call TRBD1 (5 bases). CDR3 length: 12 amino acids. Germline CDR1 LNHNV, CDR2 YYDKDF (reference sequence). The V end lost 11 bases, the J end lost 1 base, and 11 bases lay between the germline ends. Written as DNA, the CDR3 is TGTGCCCGGACAAGAGGGAACACTGAAGCTTTCTTT. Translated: CARTRGNTEAFF.

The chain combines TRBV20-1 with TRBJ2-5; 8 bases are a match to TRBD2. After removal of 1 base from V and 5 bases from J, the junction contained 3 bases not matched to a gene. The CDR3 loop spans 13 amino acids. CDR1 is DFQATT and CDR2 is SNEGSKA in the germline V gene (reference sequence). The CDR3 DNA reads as TGCAGTGCTAGAGCTTTAGCGGGGGAGACCCAGTACTTC. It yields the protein CSARALAGETQYF.

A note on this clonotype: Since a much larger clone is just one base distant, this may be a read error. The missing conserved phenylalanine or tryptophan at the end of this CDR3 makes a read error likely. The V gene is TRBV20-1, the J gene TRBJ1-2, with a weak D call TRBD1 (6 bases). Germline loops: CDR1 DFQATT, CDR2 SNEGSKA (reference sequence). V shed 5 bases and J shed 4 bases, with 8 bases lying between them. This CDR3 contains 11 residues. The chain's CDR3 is CSARDTYGYTL. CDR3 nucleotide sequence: TGCAGTGCTCGGGACACCTATGGCTACACCCTC.

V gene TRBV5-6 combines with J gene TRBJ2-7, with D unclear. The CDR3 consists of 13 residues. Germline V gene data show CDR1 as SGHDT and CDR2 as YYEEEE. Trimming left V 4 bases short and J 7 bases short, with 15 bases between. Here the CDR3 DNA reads TGTGCCAGCAGCGGCGCTAGGTGGAATGAGCAGTACTTC. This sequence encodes CASSGARWNEQYF.

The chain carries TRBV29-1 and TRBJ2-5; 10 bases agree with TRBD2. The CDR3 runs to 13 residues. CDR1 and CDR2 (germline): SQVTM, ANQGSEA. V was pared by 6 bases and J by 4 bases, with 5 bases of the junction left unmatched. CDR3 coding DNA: TGCAGCGTCGGGACTAGCGTTGGAGAGACCCAGTACTTC. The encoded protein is CSVGTSVGETQYF.

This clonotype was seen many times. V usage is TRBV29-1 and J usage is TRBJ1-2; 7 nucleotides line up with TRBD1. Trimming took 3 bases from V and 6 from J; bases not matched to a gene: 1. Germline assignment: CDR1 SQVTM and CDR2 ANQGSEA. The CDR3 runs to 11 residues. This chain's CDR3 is CSVDTGDGYTF. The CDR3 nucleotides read TGCAGCGTTGATACAGGGGATGGCTACACCTTC.

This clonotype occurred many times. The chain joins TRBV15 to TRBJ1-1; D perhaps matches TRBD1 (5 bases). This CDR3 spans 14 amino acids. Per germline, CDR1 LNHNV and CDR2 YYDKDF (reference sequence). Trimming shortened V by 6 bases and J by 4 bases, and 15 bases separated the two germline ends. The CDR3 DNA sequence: TGTGCCACCAGTCTAGGCGGGGGGGTCACTGAAGCTTTCTTT. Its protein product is CATSLGGGVTEAFF.

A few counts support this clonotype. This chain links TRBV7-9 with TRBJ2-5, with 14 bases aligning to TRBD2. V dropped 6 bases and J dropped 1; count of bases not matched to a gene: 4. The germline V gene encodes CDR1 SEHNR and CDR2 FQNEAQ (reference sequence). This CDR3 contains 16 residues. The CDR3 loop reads CASRTTSGGGQETQYF. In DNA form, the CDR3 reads TGTGCCAGCAGGACGACTAGCGGGGGGGGCCAAGAGACCCAGTACTTC.

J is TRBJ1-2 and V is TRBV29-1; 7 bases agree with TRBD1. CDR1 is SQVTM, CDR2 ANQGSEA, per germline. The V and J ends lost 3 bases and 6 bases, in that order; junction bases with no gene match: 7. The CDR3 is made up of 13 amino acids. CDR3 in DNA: TGCAGCGTTGATGAGGGGGCGCCTGATGGCTACACCTTC. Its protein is CSVDEGAPDGYTF. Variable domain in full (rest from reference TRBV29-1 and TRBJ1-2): SAVISQKPSRDICQRGTSLTIQCQVDSQVTMMFWYRQQPGQSLTLIATANQGSEATYESGFVIDKFPISRPNLTFSTLTVSNMSPEDSSIYLCSVDEGAPDGYTFGSGTRLTVV.

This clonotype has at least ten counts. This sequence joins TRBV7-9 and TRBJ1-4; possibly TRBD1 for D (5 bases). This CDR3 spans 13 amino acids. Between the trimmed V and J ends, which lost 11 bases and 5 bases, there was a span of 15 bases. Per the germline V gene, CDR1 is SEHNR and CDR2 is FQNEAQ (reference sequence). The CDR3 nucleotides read TGTGCCGGAACCGGGACCGCGAATGAAAAACTGTTTTTT. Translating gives CAGTGTANEKLFF.

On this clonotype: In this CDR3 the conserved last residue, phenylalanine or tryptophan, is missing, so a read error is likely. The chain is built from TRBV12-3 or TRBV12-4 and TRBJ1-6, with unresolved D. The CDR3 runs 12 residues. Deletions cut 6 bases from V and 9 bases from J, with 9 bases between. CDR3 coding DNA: TGTGCCAGCAGCTTTTGGGGTTCACCCCTCCACTCT. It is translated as CASSFWGSPLHS.

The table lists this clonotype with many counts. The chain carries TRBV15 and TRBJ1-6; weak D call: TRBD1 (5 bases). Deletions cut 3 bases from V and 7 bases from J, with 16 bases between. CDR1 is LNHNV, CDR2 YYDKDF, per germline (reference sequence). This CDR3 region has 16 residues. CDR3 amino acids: CATSREPGLGNSPLHF. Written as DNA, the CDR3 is TGTGCCACCAGCAGGGAACCGGGACTGGGGAATTCACCCCTCCACTTT.

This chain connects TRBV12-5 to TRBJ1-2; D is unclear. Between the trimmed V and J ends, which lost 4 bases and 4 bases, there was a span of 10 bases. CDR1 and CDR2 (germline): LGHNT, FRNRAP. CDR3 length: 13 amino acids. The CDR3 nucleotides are TGTGCTAGTGGTTCTAGGGTTAGCTATGGCTACACCTTC. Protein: CASGSRVSYGYTF.